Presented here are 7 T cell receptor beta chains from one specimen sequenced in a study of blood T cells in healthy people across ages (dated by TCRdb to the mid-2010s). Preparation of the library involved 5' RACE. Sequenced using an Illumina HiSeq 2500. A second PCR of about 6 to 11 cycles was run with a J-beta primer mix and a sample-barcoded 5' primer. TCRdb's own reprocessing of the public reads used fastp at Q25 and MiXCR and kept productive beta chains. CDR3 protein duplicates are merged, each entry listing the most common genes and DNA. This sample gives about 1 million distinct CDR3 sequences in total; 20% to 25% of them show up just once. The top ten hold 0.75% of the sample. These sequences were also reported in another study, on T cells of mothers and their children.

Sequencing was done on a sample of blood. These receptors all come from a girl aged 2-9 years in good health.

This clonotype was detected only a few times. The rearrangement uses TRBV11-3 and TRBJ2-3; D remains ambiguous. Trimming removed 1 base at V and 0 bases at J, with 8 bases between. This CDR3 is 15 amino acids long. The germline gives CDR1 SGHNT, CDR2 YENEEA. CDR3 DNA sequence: TGTGCCAGCAGCTTAGGCGCCCGTAGCACAGATACGCAGTATTTT. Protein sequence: CASSLGARSTDTQYF.

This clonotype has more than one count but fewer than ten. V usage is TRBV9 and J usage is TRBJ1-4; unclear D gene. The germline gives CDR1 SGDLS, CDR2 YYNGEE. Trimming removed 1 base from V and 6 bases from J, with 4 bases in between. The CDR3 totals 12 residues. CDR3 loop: CASSVQDEKLFF. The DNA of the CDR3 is TGTGCCAGCAGCGTACAGGATGAAAAACTGTTTTTT.

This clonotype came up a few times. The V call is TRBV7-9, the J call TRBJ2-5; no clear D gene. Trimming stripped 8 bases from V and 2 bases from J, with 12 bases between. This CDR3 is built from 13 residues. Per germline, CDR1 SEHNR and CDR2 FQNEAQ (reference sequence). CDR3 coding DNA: TGTGCCAGCGTAATGCTAACTCAAGAGACCCAGTACTTC. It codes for CASVMLTQETQYF.

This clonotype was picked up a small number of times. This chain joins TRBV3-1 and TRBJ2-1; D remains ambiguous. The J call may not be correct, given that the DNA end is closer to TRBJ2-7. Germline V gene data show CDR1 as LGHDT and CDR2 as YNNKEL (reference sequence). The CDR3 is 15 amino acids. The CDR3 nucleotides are TGTGCCAGCAGCCAGATGTGGACGGGCGTTGGAGAGCAGTACTTC. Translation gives CASSQMWTGVGEQYF.

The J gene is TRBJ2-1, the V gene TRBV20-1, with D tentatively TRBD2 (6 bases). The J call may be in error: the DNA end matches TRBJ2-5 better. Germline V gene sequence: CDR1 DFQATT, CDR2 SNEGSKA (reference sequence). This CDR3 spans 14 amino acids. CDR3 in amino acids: CSAREGTAHEAQYF. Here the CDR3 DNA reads TGCAGTGCTAGAGAGGGGACTGCCCATGAGGCCCAGTACTTC.

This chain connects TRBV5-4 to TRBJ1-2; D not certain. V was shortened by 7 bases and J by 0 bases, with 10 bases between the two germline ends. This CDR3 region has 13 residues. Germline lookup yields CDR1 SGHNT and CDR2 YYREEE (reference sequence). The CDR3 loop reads CASGPIPNYGYTF. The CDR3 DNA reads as TGTGCCAGCGGTCCCATTCCTAACTATGGCTACACCTTC.

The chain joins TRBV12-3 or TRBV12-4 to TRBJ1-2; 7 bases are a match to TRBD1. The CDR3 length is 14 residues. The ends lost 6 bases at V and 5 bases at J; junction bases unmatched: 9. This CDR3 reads CASRRGQSFYGYTF. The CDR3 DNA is TGTGCCAGCAGGCGGGGACAGAGTTTTTATGGCTACACCTTC.